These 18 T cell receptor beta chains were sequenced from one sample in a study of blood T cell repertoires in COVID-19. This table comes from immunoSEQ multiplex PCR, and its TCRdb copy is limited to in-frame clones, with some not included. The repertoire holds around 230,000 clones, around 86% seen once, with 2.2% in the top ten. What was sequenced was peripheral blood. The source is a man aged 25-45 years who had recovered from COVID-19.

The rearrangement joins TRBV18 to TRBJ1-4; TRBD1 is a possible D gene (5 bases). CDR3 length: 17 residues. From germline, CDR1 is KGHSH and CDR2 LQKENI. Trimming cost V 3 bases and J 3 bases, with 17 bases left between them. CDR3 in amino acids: CASSPRVGRDSNEKLFF. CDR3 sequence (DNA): TGTGCCAGCTCACCCCGAGTCGGAAGGGACTCTAATGAAAAACTGTTTTTT. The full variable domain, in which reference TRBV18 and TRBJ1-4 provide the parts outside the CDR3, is NAGVMQNPRHLVRRRGQEARLRCSPMKGHSHVYWYRQLPEEGLKFMVYLQKENIIDESGMPKERFSAEFPKEGPSILRIQQVVRGDSAAYFCASSPRVGRDSNEKLFFGSGTQLSVL.

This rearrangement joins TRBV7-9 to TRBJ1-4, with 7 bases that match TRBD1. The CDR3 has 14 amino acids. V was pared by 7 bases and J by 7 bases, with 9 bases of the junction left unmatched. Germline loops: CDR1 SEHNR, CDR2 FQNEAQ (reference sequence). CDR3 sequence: CASTYRGRGEKLFF. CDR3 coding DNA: TGTGCCAGCACGTACAGGGGTCGGGGTGAAAAACTGTTTTTT.

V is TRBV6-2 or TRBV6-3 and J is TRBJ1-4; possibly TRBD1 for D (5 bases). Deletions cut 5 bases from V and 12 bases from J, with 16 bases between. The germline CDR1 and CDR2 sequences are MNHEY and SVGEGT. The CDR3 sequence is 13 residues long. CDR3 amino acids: CASSPRERGELFF. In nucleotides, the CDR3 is TGTGCCAGCAGTCCCAGGGAGCGGGGGGAACTGTTTTTT.

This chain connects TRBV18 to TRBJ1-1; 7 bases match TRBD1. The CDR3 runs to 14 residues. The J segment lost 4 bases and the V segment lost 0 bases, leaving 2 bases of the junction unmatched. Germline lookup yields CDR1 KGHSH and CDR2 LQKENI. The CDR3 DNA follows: TGTGCCAGCTCACCACCGAGGGGGCCCACTGAAGCTTTCTTT. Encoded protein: CASSPPRGPTEAFF.

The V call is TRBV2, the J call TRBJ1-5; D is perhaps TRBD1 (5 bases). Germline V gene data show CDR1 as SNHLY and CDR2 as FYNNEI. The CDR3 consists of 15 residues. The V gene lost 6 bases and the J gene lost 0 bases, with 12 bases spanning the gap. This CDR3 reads CASRPDTYSNQPQHF. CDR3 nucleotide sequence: TGTGCCAGCAGGCCGGACACCTATAGCAATCAGCCCCAGCATTTT.

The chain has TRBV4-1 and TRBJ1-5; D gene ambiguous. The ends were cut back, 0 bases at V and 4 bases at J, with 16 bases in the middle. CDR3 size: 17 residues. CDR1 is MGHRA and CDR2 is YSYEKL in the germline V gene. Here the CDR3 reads CASSQERAGDFNQPQHF. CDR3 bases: TGCGCCAGCAGCCAAGAACGCGCCGGAGACTTTAATCAGCCCCAGCATTTT.

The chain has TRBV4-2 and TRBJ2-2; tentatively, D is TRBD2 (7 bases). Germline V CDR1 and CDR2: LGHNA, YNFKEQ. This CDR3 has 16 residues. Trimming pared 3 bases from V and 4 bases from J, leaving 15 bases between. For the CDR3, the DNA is TGTGCCAGCAGCCAGTCGGCGCGGGGGCTCACCGGGGAGCTGTTTTTT. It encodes CASSQSARGLTGELFF.

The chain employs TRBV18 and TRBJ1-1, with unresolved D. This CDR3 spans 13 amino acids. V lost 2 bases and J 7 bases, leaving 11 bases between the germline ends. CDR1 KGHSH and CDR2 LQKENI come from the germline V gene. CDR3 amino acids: CASSPENRGEAFF. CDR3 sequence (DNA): TGTGCCAGCTCACCAGAGAATCGGGGTGAAGCTTTCTTT.

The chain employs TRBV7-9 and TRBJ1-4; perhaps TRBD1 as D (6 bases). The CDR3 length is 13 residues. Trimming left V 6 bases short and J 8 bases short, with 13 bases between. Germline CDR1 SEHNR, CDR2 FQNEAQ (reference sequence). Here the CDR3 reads CASRSGTREKLFF. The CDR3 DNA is TGTGCCAGCAGGTCCGGGACAAGGGAAAAACTGTTTTTT.

The CDR3 nucleotides read TGTGCCACCAGTGGTGTAGGAGGCCACGAGCAGTACTTC. Residues: CATSGVGGHEQYF. The chain carries TRBV24-1 and TRBJ2-7; D might be TRBD2 (5 bases). Trimming cost V 5 bases and J 5 bases, with 12 bases left between them. CDR3 length equals 13 residues. Germline assignment: CDR1 KGHDR and CDR2 SFDVKD.

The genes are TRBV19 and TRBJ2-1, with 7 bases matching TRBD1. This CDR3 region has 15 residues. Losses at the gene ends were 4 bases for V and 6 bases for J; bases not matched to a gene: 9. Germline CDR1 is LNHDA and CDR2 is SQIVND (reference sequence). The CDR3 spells CASSTHRGPANEQFF. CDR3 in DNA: TGTGCCAGTAGTACCCACAGGGGCCCCGCCAATGAGCAGTTCTTC.

CDR3 residues: CASSGIQGPSGANVLTF. As DNA, the CDR3 is TGCGCCAGCAGTGGTATCCAGGGCCCCTCTGGGGCCAACGTCCTGACTTTC. The J gene is TRBJ2-6, the V gene TRBV10-1, with TRBD1 as a possible D gene (5 bases). In germline, CDR1 is WNHNN, CDR2 SYGVQD (reference sequence). The CDR3 contains 17 residues. Deletions cut 4 bases from V and 0 bases from J, with 13 bases between.

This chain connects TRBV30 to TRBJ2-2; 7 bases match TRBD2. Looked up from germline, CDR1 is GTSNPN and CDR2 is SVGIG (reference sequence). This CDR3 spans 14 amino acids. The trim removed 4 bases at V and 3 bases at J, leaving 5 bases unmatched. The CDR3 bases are TGTGCCTGGAAGGGCGGGGGTGACACCGGGGAGCTGTTTTTT. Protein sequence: CAWKGGGDTGELFF. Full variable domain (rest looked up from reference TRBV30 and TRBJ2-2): SQTIHQWPATLVQPVGSPLSLECTVEGTSNPNLYWYRQAAGRGLQLLFYSVGIGQISSEVPQNLSASRPQDRQFILSSKKLLLSDSGFYLCAWKGGGDTGELFFGEGSRLTVL.

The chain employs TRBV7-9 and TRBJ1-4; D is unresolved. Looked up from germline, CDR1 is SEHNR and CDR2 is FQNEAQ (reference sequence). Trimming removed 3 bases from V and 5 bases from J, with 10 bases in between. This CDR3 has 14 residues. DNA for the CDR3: TGTGCCAGCAGCTTTATTGGCCAGAATGAAAAACTGTTTTTT. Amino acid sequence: CASSFIGQNEKLFF. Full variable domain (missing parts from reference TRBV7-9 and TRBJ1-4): DTGVSQNPRHKITKRGQNVTFRCDPISEHNRLYWYRQTLGQGPEFLTYFQNEAQLEKSRLLSDRFSAERPKGSFSTLEIQRTEQGDSAMYLCASSFIGQNEKLFFGSGTQLSVL.

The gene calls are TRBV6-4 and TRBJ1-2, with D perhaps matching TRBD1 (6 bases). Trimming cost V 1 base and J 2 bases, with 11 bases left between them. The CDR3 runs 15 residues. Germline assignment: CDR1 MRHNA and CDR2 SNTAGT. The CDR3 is CASSDWAGENYGYTF. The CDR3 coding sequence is TGTGCCAGCAGTGACTGGGCAGGGGAGAACTATGGCTACACCTTC.

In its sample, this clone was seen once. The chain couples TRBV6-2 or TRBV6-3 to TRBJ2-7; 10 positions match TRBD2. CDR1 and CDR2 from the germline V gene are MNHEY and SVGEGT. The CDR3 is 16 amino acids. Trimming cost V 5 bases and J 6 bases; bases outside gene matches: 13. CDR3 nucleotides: TGTGCCAGCAGTCGACCCGGGACTAGCGTTTTGGCCGAGCAGTACTTC. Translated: CASSRPGTSVLAEQYF.

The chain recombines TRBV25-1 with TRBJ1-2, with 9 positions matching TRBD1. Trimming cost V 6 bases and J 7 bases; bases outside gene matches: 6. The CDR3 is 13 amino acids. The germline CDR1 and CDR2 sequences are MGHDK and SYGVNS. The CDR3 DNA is TGTGCCAGCAGCATCGGGACAGGGAGTGGCTACACCTTC. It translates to CASSIGTGSGYTF.

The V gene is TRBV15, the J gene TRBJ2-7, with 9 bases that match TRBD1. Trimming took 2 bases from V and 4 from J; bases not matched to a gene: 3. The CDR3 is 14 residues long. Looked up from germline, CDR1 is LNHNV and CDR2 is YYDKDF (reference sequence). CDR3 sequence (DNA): TGTGCCACCAGCAGACTCGACAGGGGGTACGAGCAGTACTTC. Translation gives CATSRLDRGYEQYF.